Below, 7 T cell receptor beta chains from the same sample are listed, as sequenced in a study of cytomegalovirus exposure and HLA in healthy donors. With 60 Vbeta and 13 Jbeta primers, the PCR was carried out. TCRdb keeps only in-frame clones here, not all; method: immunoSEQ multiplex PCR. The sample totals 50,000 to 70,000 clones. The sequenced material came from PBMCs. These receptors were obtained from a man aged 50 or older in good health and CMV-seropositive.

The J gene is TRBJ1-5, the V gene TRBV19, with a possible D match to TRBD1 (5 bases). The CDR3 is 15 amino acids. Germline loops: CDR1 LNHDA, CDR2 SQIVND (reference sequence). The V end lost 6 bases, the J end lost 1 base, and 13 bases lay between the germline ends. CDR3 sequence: CASRSGGTSNQPQHF. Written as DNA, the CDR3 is TGTGCCAGTAGGAGTGGGGGGACGAGCAATCAGCCCCAGCATTTT.

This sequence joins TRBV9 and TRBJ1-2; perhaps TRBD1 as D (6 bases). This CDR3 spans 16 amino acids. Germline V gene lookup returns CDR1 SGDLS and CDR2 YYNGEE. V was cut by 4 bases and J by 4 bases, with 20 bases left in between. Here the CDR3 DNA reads TGTGCCAGCAGCCAAGAGAGACAGGTCCCAGCCTATGGCTACACCTTC. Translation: CASSQERQVPAYGYTF.

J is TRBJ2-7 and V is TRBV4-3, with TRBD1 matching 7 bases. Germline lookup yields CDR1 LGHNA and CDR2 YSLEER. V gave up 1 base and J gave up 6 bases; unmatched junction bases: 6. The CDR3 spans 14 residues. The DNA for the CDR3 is TGCGCCAGCAGCCAAGCCAACAGGGGTGTCGAGCAGTACTTC. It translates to CASSQANRGVEQYF.

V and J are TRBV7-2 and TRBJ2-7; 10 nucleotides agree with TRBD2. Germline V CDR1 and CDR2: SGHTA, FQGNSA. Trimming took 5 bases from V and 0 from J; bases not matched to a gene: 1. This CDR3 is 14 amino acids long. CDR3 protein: CASSRTSGSYEQYF. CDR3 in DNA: TGTGCCAGCAGCCGGACTAGCGGCTCCTACGAGCAGTACTTC.

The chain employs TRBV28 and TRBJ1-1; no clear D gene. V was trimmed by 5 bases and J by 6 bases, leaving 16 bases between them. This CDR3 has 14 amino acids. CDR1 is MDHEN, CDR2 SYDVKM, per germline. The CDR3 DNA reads TGTGCCAGCAGTCCCCCGCGGAATACGCCTGAAGCTTTCTTT. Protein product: CASSPPRNTPEAFF. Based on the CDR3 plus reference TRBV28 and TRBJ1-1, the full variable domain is DVKVTQSSRYLVKRTGEKVFLECVQDMDHENMFWYRQDPGLGLRLIYFSYDVKMKEKGDIPEGYSVSREKKERFSLILESASTNQTSMYLCASSPPRNTPEAFFGQGTRLTVV.

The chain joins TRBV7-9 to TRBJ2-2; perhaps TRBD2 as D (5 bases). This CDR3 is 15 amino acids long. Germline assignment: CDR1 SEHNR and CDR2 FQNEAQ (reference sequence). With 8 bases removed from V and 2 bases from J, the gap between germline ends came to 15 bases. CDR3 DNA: TGTGCCAGCGCTCTATCAGCGGAAAACACCGGGGAGCTGTTTTTT. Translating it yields CASALSAENTGELFF.

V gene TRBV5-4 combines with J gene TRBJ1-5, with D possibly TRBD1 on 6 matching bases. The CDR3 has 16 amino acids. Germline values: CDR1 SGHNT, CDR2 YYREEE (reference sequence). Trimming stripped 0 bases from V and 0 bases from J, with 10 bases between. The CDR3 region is CASSLDGGGSNQPQHF. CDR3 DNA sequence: TGTGCCAGCAGCTTGGATGGGGGCGGTAGCAATCAGCCCCAGCATTTT. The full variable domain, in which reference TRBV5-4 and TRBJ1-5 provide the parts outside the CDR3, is ETGVTQSPTHLIKTRGQQVTLRCSSQSGHNTVSWYQQALGQGPQFIFQYYREEENGRGNFPPRFSGLQFPNYSSELNVNALELDDSALYLCASSLDGGGSNQPQHFGDGTRLSIL.